This T cell receptor (beta chain) was captured by sequencing in a study of cytomegalovirus exposure and HLA in healthy donors. Study-wide points: One later analysis, an examination of the 120 validation repertoires, found that first-cohort TCR clusters tended to co-occur in them.

Clones were read by immunoSEQ multiplex PCR, and TCRdb kept only the in-frame ones, dropping some. The data contain approximately 240,000 clones, 75% to 95% of them singletons. J gave up 11 bases and V 0 bases, and 6 bases lay outside the gene matches. The CDR3 sequence is 12 residues long. In germline, CDR1 is GTSNPN, CDR2 SVGIG (reference sequence). Worth noting for this clone: Its target is not known.

The specimen was PBMCs. The TCR comes from a woman aged 18 to 35 in good health and CMV-seronegative. The rearrangement uses TRBV30 and TRBJ1-2; the match to TRBD1 covers 7 bases. CDR3 loop: CAWSVPQGRYTF. The DNA of the CDR3 is TGTGCCTGGAGTGTACCACAGGGGAGGTACACCTTC.